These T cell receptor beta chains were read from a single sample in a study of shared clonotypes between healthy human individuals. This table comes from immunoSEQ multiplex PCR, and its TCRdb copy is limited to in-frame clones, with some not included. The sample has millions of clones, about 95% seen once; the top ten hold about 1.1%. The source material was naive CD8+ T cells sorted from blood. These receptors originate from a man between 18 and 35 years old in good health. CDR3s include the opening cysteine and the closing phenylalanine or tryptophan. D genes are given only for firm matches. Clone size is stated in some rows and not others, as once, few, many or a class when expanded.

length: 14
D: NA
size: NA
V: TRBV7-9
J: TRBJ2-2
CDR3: CASRRTGDTGELFF
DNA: TGTGCCAGTCGTCGAACGGGGGACACCGGGGAGCTGTTTTTT

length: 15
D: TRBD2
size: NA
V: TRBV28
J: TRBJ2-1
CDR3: CASVQGLAGDGEQFF
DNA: TGTGCCAGCGTGCAGGGACTAGCGGGGGATGGTGAGCAGTTCTTC

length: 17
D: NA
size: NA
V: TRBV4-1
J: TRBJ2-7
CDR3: CASSRPGTGYVSYEQYF
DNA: TGCGCCAGCAGCCGCCCTGGAACAGGTTACGTCTCCTACGAGCAGTACTTC

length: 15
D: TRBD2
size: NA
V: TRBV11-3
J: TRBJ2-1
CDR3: CASSSPGAGVDEQFF
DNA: TGTGCCAGCAGCTCTCCTGGGGCGGGAGTTGATGAGCAGTTCTTC

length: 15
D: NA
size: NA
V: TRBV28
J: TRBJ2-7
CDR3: CASSLYPGSSYEQYF
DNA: TGTGCCAGCAGTTTATACCCAGGGAGCTCCTACGAGCAGTACTTC

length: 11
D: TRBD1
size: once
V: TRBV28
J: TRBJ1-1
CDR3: CASDRDAEAFF
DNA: TGTGCCAGCGACAGGGACGCTGAAGCTTTCTTT

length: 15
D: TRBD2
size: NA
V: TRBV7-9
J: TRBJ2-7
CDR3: CASTLGGEGRYEQYF
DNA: TGTGCCAGCACCCTTGGAGGGGAGGGCCGCTACGAGCAGTACTTC

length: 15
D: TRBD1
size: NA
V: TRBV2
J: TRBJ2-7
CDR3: CASGRDRGNSYEQYF
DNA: TGTGCCAGCGGCCGGGACAGGGGGAACTCCTACGAGCAGTACTTC

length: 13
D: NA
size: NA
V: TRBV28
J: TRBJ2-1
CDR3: CASSLSPHNEQFF
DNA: TGTGCCAGCAGTTTATCACCACACAATGAGCAGTTCTTC

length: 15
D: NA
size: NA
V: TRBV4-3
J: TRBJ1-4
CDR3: CASSPAEATNEKLFF
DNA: TGCGCCAGCAGCCCCGCGGAGGCAACTAATGAAAAACTGTTTTTT

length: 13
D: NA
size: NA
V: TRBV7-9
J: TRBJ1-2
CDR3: CASSPTDLYGYTF
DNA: TGTGCCAGCAGCCCGACAGACCTCTATGGCTACACCTTC

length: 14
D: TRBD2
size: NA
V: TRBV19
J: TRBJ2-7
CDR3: CASSMVGGPGEQYF
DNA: TGTGCCAGTAGTATGGTGGGAGGGCCGGGGGAGCAGTACTTC

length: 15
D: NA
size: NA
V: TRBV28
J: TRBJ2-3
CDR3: CASSFRSGFTDTQYF
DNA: TGTGCCAGCAGTTTTAGAAGCGGTTTCACAGATACGCAGTATTTT

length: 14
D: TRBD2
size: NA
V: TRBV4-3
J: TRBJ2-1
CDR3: CASSPGLESNEQFF
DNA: TGCGCCAGCAGCCCGGGACTAGAAAGCAATGAGCAGTTCTTC

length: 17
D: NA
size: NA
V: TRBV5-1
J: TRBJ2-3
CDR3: CASSGIFLATSTDTQYF
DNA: TGCGCCAGCAGCGGAATCTTCCTAGCGACCAGCACAGATACGCAGTATTTT

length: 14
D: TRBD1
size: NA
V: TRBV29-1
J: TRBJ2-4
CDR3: CSVERAGGLGIQYF
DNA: TGCAGCGTCGAAAGGGCAGGGGGCCTGGGCATTCAGTACTTC

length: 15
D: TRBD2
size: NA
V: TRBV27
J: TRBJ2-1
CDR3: CASKVGLAEYNEQFF
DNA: TGTGCCAGCAAGGTCGGACTAGCGGAATACAATGAGCAGTTCTTC

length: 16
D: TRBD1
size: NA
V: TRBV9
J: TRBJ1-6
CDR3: CASSVEGTGVFSPLHF
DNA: TGTGCCAGCAGCGTAGAAGGTACAGGGGTCTTCTCACCCCTCCACTTT

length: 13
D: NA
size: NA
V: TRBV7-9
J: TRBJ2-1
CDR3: CASRLTDNNEQFF
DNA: TGTGCCAGCAGACTGACGGACAACAATGAGCAGTTCTTC

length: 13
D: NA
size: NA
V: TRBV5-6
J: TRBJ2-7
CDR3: CASSLAASYEQYF
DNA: TGTGCCAGCAGCTTGGCAGCTTCCTACGAGCAGTACTTC

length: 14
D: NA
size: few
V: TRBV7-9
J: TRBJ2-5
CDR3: CAWGPDPRGETQYF
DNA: TGTGCCTGGGGGCCGGACCCGAGGGGAGAGACCCAGTACTTC

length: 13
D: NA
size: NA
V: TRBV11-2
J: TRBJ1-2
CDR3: CASSFDGFYGYTF
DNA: TGTGCCAGCAGCTTCGACGGTTTCTATGGCTACACCTTC

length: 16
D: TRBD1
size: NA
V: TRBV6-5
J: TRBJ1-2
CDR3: CASSYSIDGTGYGYTF
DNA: TGTGCCAGCAGTTACTCGATTGATGGGACAGGGTATGGCTACACCTTC

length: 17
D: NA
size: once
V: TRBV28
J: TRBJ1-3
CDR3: CASSLLLTDHSGNTIYF
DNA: TGTGCCAGCAGTTTACTCCTGACAGACCACTCTGGAAACACCATATATTTT

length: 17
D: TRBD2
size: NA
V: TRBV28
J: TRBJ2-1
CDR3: CASSSPREGASYNEQFF
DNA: TGTGCCAGCAGTTCACCCCGGGAGGGAGCCTCCTACAATGAGCAGTTCTTC

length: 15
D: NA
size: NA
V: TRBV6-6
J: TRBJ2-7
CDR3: CASSYWQGGTYEQYF
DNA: TGTGCCAGCAGTTACTGGCAGGGGGGCACCTACGAGCAGTACTTC

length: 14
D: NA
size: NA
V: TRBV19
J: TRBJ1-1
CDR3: CASSQDWSERKAFF
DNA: TGTGCCAGTAGCCAGGATTGGTCGGAGCGTAAGGCTTTCTTT

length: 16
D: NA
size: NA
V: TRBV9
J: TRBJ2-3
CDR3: CASSVEVAGLTDTQYF
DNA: TGTGCCAGCAGCGTAGAGGTTGCGGGGCTCACAGATACGCAGTATTTT

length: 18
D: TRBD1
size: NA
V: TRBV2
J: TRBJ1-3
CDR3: CASSDPITGVISGNTIYF
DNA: TGTGCCAGCAGTGACCCCATAACAGGGGTTATCTCTGGAAACACCATATATTTT

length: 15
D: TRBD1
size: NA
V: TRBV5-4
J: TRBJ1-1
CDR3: CASSSLQGGNTEAFF
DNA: TGTGCCAGCAGCTCATTGCAGGGGGGAAACACTGAAGCTTTCTTT

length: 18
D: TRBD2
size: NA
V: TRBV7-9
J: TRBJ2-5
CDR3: CASSSTPGTSGIQETQYF
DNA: TGTGCCAGCAGCTCAACCCCCGGGACTAGCGGGATACAAGAGACCCAGTACTTC

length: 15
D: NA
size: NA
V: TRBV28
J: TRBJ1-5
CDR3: CASSSDSSSNQPQHF
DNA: TGTGCCAGCAGCTCCGACAGCTCGAGCAATCAGCCCCAGCATTTT

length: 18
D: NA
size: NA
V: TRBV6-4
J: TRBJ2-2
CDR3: CASREHPEGLAGTGELFF
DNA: TGTGCCAGCAGAGAACACCCTGAGGGACTGGCGGGCACCGGGGAGCTGTTTTTT